The next 26 T cell receptor beta chains were all read from a single sample in a study of T cells in Graves' hyperthyroidism and ophthalmopathy. TCR beta CDR3 regions were amplified from RNA. The primer set for the first-round RT-PCR of the TCR CDR3 was HTBI. TCRdb re-analysed the multiplex PCR reads in MiXCR, keeping a single row per CDR3 protein. The repertoire holds 600,000 or so distinct CDR3 sequences, with roughly 17% as singletons. Sequences were obtained from blood. Receptors originate from a woman aged 25 to 39 with Graves' hyperthyroidism.

This clonotype was observed many times. V gene TRBV6-6 combines with J gene TRBJ1-1; possibly TRBD1 for D (6 bases). Germline lookup yields CDR1 MNHNY and CDR2 SVGAGI (reference sequence). Trimming cost V 2 bases and J 6 bases, with 10 bases left between them. This CDR3 has 13 residues. CDR3 coding DNA: TGTGCCAGCAGTTACGAGACAGGCTCTGAAGCTTTCTTT. This sequence encodes CASSYETGSEAFF.

Turning to this clonotype: A read error may be the cause here, since a much bigger clone is one base away. Since the CDR3 does not end with the conserved phenylalanine or tryptophan, this likely comes from a read error. The rearrangement links TRBV5-1 to TRBJ2-1; 9 bases are shared with TRBD2. The CDR3 contains 16 residues. Germline V gives CDR1 SGHRS, CDR2 YFSETQ. V trimming: 4 bases; J trimming: 0 bases; junction bases outside the gene matches: 5. The CDR3 region has the DNA TGCGCCAGCAGCGGAGATAGCGGGGGCTCCTACAATGAGCAGTTCATC. It translates to CASSGDSGGSYNEQFI.

The gene calls are TRBV7-8 and TRBJ2-2, with 12 positions matching TRBD2. Germline CDR1 SGHVS, CDR2 FQNEAQ. V was clipped by 5 bases and J by 1 base; unmatched bases: 8. CDR3 length: 18 amino acids. The CDR3 DNA reads TGTGCCAGCAGCGTAGATGGGACTAGCGGGTTGAACACCGGGGAGCTGTTTTTT. Protein sequence: CASSVDGTSGLNTGELFF.

This chain joins TRBV2 and TRBJ2-2; 13 bases map to TRBD2. CDR1 and CDR2 (germline): SNHLY, FYNNEI. The CDR3 consists of 16 residues. Trimming removed 6 bases from V and 6 bases from J; junction bases left unmatched: 7. CDR3 coding DNA: TGTGCCAGCAGCCAAAGGACTAGCGGGAGTGCCGGGGAGCTGTTTTTT. It encodes CASSQRTSGSAGELFF.

This clonotype showed up many times. The chain links TRBV20-1 to TRBJ2-3, with TRBD2 matching 8 bases. The germline V gene has CDR1 DFQATT and CDR2 SNEGSKA (reference sequence). V lost 3 bases, J lost 5 bases, and 13 bases stayed unmatched. The CDR3 consists of 16 residues. CDR3 region: CSASFPPGGPRDTQYF. For the CDR3, the DNA is TGCAGTGCTAGCTTCCCTCCGGGAGGGCCTCGAGATACGCAGTATTTT.

This clonotype was recorded many times. The V gene is TRBV20-1, the J gene TRBJ2-3, with TRBD2 matching 8 bases. CDR1 and CDR2 from the germline V gene are DFQATT and SNEGSKA (reference sequence). This CDR3 contains 19 residues. V shed 2 bases, J shed 0 bases, and the junction held 16 bases outside the gene matches. CDR3 residues: CSARKAWAGGISSTDTQYF. The CDR3 DNA reads TGCAGTGCTAGAAAGGCGTGGGCGGGAGGAATATCTAGCACAGATACGCAGTATTTT.

The chain employs TRBV18 and TRBJ2-3; 13 nucleotides agree with TRBD2. Germline CDR1 is KGHSH and CDR2 is LQKENI. With 1 base clipped from V and 1 base from J, the junction kept 8 bases outside the gene matches. This CDR3 is 19 amino acids long. This chain's CDR3 is CASSPQLAGGQAGTDTQYF. The CDR3, as DNA: TGTGCCAGCTCACCACAACTAGCGGGAGGGCAAGCTGGCACAGATACGCAGTATTTT.

The sample holds one count of this clonotype. The chain recombines TRBV9 with TRBJ1-3, with D hard to call. The germline V and J ends were trimmed by 4 bases and 7 bases, with 12 bases remaining between them. The CDR3 consists of 13 residues. Germline V lookup: CDR1 SGDLS, CDR2 YYNGEE. DNA of the CDR3: TGTGCCAGCAGCACCCAAGACGGGAACACCATATATTTT. Translation: CASSTQDGNTIYF.

This clonotype was seen ten or more times. The gene calls are TRBV6-1 and TRBJ2-7; D is possibly TRBD1 or TRBD2 (5 bases each). Trimming took off 7 bases at V and 5 bases at J, with 9 bases between the two ends. The CDR3 has 11 residues. Per germline, CDR1 MNHNS and CDR2 SASEGT. The CDR3 loop reads CASKWDHEQYF. The CDR3 bases are TGTGCCAGCAAGTGGGACCACGAGCAGTACTTC.

J is TRBJ1-4 and V is TRBV25-1, with 8 bases aligning to TRBD1. Losses at the gene ends were 3 bases for V and 3 bases for J; bases not matched to a gene: 6. This CDR3 is built from 16 residues. The germline CDR1 and CDR2 sequences are MGHDK and SYGVNS. The chain's CDR3 is CASSDRDRGPNEKLFF. As DNA, the CDR3 is TGTGCCAGCAGTGATCGAGACAGGGGACCTAATGAAAAACTGTTTTTT. Looking up the rest from reference TRBV25-1 and TRBJ1-4 gives the full variable domain: EADIYQTPRYLVIGTGKKITLECSQTMGHDKMYWYQQDPGMELHLIHYSYGVNSTEKGDLSSESTVSRIRTEHFPLTLESARPSHTSQYLCASSDRDRGPNEKLFFGSGTQLSVL.

Ten or more counts support this clonotype. V gene TRBV6-1 combines with J gene TRBJ1-1; D remains unclear. The germline V gene has CDR1 MNHNS and CDR2 SASEGT. The CDR3 extends over 13 amino acids. Trimming left V 5 bases short and J 2 bases short, with 9 bases between. This chain's CDR3 is CASSYLTNTEAFF. CDR3 DNA sequence: TGTGCCAGCAGTTACCTTACTAACACTGAAGCTTTCTTT.

This rearrangement joins TRBV11-3 to TRBJ1-6, with D tentatively TRBD1 (5 bases). The V gene's germline CDR1 is SGHNT and CDR2 YENEEA. V gave up 6 bases and J gave up 8 bases, with 14 bases separating them. There are 14 residues in the CDR3. CDR3 coding DNA: TGTGCCAGCAGTTGGGCCCAGGGATATTCACCCCTCCACTTT. It translates to CASSWAQGYSPLHF.

This chain links TRBV6-1 with TRBJ2-2; 10 bases are a match to TRBD2. This CDR3 comprises 17 residues. V shed 3 bases, J shed 3 bases, and the junction held 7 bases outside the gene matches. Germline V gene sequence: CDR1 MNHNS, CDR2 SASEGT. This chain's CDR3 is CASSDLSGRAHTGELFF. For the CDR3, the DNA is TGTGCCAGCAGTGATTTGAGCGGGAGGGCCCACACCGGGGAGCTGTTTTTT.

Only a few counts were recorded for this clonotype. This chain links TRBV20-1 with TRBJ1-4; D unresolved. Germline-derived CDR1 and CDR2 are DFQATT and SNEGSKA (reference sequence). This CDR3 spans 14 amino acids. CDR3: CSPRTNPTNEKLFF. As DNA, the CDR3 is TGCAGCCCCAGGACGAATCCAACTAATGAAAAACTGTTTTTT.

In this sample, this clonotype turned up many times. J is TRBJ2-7 and V is TRBV10-3, with TRBD2 as a possible D gene (5 bases). There are 14 residues in the CDR3. Trimming took 2 bases from V and 0 from J, leaving 8 bases between them. Germline V gene sequence: CDR1 ENHRY, CDR2 SYGVKD. CDR3 protein: CAISEPGNSYEQYF. CDR3 in DNA: TGTGCCATCAGTGAGCCGGGAAACTCCTACGAGCAGTACTTC.

This chain connects TRBV18 to TRBJ1-3, with 7 bases aligning to TRBD1. Germline V gene data show CDR1 as KGHSH and CDR2 as LQKENI. The V and J ends lost 5 bases and 5 bases, in that order; junction bases with no gene match: 9. This CDR3 contains 15 residues. This CDR3 reads CASSKPGQIRNTIYF. CDR3 coding DNA: TGTGCCAGCTCAAAACCGGGACAGATAAGAAACACCATATATTTT.

In its sample, this clonotype was seen a few times. The chain carries TRBV28 and TRBJ2-7; D might be TRBD2 (6 bases). The germline V and J ends were trimmed by 3 bases and 4 bases, with 10 bases remaining between them. This CDR3 is built from 13 residues. Germline assignment: CDR1 MDHEN and CDR2 SYDVKM. CDR3 sequence: CASSFGEVYEQYF. CDR3 in DNA: TGTGCCAGCAGTTTTGGGGAGGTGTACGAGCAGTACTTC.

The rearrangement links TRBV4-3 to TRBJ2-1; TRBD1 is a possible D gene (6 bases). The CDR3 extends over 16 amino acids. Germline V lookup: CDR1 LGHNA, CDR2 YSLEER. Trimming took off 2 bases at V and 3 bases at J, with 14 bases between the two ends. For the CDR3, the DNA is TGCGCCAGCAGCCAATTTGCCGCAGGGGACTACAATGAGCAGTTCTTC. This gives the protein CASSQFAAGDYNEQFF.

This clonotype was counted ten times or more. V is TRBV27 and J is TRBJ2-1; 8 bases fit TRBD1. V shed 6 bases, J shed 2 bases, and the junction held 9 bases outside the gene matches. CDR1 is MNHEY, CDR2 SMNVEV, per germline (reference sequence). This CDR3 comprises 16 residues. CDR3 sequence: CASSPTGTGAYNEQFF. In nucleotides, the CDR3 is TGTGCCAGCAGCCCAACCGGGACAGGAGCCTACAATGAGCAGTTCTTC.

With respect to this clonotype: A much larger clone sits a single nucleotide away, making a read error possible. V and J are TRBV2 and TRBJ1-1; D might be TRBD1 (6 bases). Germline CDR1 SNHLY, CDR2 FYNNEI. This CDR3 region has 15 residues. V shed 6 bases and J shed 11 bases, with 25 bases lying between them. The CDR3 sequence is CASSQDSFTRGVAFF. CDR3 coding DNA: TGTGCCAGCAGCCAGGACAGCTTCACCAGAGGGGTGGCTTTCTTT.

In its sample, this clonotype was seen many times. This rearrangement joins TRBV5-1 to TRBJ2-5, with unresolved D. The V gene's germline CDR1 is SGHRS and CDR2 YFSETQ. V dropped 4 bases and J dropped 6 bases, with 7 bases sitting between them. This CDR3 comprises 11 residues. The chain's CDR3 is CASSLGKTQYF. The DNA of the CDR3 is TGCGCCAGCAGCCTGGGGAAGACCCAGTACTTC.

V usage is TRBV4-1 and J usage is TRBJ1-6; D is uncertain. The CDR3 covers 14 residues. V dropped 1 base and J dropped 10 bases, with 11 bases sitting between them. The germline V gene encodes CDR1 MGHRA and CDR2 YSYEKL. CDR3 coding DNA: TGCGCCAGCAGCCAAGGCCCCCTTGGGTCACCCCTCCACTTT. Encoded protein: CASSQGPLGSPLHF.

As regards this clonotype: A read error may produce the germline difference seen at one junction end. The chain has TRBV6-1 and TRBJ2-1; D is unclear. The germline V gene encodes CDR1 MNHNS and CDR2 SASEGT. CDR3 size: 12 residues. The DNA of the CDR3 is TGTGCCGGCAGTAAAAACTACAATGAGCAGCTCTTC. It yields the protein CAGSKNYNEQLF.

This clonotype has a count of ten or more. The chain uses TRBV12-3 or TRBV12-4 and TRBJ2-7; no clear D gene. This CDR3 spans 11 amino acids. V shed 5 bases and J shed 6 bases, with 8 bases lying between them. Here the CDR3 DNA reads TGTGCCAGCAGTCCAGGCTTCGAGCAGTACTTC. Translated, it gives CASSPGFEQYF.

This clonotype was observed a few times. J is TRBJ2-3 and V is TRBV9; the match to TRBD2 covers 7 bases. The germline CDR1 and CDR2 sequences are SGDLS and YYNGEE. The length of the CDR3 is 15 residues. V was clipped by 6 bases and J by 2 bases; unmatched bases: 9. The CDR3 sequence: CASTDRLASTDTQYF. DNA of the CDR3: TGTGCCAGCACCGATAGACTAGCTTCCACAGATACGCAGTATTTT. The full variable domain, with the rest looked up from reference TRBV9 and TRBJ2-3, is DSGVTQTPKHLITATGQRVTLRCSPRSGDLSVYWYQQSLDQGLQFLIQYYNGEERAKGNILERFSAQQFPDLHSELNLSSLELGDSALYFCASTDRLASTDTQYFGPGTRLTVL.

This clonotype has a count of ten or more. This rearrangement joins TRBV2 to TRBJ2-2; D remains ambiguous. Trimming shortened V by 1 base and J by 5 bases, and 5 bases separated the two germline ends. Looked up from germline, CDR1 is SNHLY and CDR2 is FYNNEI. CDR3 size: 13 residues. The CDR3 spells CASSEVGTGELFF. For the CDR3, the DNA is TGTGCCAGCAGTGAAGTCGGAACCGGGGAGCTGTTTTTT.